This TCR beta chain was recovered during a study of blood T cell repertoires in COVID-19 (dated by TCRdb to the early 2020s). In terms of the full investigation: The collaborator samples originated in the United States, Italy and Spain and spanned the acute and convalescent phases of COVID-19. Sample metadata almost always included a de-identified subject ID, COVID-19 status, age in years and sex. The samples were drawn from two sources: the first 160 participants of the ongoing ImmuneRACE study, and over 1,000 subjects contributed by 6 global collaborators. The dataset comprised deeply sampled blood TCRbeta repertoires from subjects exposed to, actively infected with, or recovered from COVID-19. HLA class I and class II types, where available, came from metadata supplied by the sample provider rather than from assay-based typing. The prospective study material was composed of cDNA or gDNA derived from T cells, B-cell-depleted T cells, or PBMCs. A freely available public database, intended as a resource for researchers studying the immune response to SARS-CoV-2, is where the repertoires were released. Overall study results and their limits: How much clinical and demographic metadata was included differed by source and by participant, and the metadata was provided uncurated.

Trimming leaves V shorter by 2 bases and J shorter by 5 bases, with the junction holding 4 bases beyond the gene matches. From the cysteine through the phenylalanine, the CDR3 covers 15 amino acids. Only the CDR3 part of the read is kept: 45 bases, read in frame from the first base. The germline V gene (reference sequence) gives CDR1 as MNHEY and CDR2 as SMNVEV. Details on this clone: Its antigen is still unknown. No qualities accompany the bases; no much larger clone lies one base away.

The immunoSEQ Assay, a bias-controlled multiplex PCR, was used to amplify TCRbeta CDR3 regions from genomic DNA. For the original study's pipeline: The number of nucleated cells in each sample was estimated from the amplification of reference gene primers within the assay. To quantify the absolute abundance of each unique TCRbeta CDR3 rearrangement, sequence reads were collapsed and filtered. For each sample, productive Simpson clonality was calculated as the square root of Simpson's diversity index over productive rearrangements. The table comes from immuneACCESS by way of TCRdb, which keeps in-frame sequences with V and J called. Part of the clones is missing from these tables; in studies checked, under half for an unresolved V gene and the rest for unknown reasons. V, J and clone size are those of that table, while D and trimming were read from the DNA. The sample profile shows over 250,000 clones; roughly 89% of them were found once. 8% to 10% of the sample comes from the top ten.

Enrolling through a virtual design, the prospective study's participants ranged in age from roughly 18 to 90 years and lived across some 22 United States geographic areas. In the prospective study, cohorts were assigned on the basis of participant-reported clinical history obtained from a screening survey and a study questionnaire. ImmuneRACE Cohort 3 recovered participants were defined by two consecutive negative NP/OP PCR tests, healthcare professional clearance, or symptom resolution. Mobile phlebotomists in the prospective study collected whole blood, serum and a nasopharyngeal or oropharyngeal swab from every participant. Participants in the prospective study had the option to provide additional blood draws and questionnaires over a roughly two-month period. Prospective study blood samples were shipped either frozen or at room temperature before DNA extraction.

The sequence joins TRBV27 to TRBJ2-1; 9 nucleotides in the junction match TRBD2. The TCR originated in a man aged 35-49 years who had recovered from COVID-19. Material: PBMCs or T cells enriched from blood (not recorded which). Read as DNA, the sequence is TGTGCCAGCAGTTTACGGGCGGGAGGGAACAATGAGCAGTTCTTC. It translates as CASSLRAGGNNEQFF.